This T cell receptor (beta chain) was observed in a study of siplizumab effects on memory and regulatory T cells. About this clone itself: The antigen remains unidentified.

The CDR3 contains 13 residues. V shed 6 bases and J shed 3 bases, with 11 bases lying between them. From germline, CDR1 is PRHDT and CDR2 FYEKMQ (reference sequence). Some clones are missing from TCRdb's copy, which holds only in-frame ones; the method was immunoSEQ multiplex PCR. The repertoire holds roughly 26,000 clones, 70% to 85% seen once, with under 25% in the top ten. Overall study results and limits: Treatment with siplizumab left mappable alloreactive CD4+ clones averaging roughly 70% Treg-derived, compared with approximately 25% in controls. No naive or memory phenotype could be assigned to roughly 75-97% of proliferating clones. Whether the proliferating Tregs (from siplizumab cultures) were suppressive was not confirmed. Naive T cells were seen as more diverse than memory cells and as major alloresponse contributors.

The source is a human donor in good health. Sequencing was carried out using memory CD4+ T cells sorted from blood. The V and J genes are TRBV13 and TRBJ2-5; unclear D gene. The CDR3 DNA reads as TGTGCCAGCAGTAGGGATATTGAAGAGACCCAGTACTTC. Residues: CASSRDIEETQYF.